This T cell receptor beta chain was sequenced for a study of blood T cell repertoires in COVID-19. Across the study: T cells, B-cell-depleted T cells, or PBMCs supplied cDNA or gDNA.

Source study methods: Using reference gene primer amplification, nucleated cell counts were estimated. Assay used: immunoSEQ multiplex PCR; TCRdb lists only in-frame clones, some missing. V, J and clone size are taken as reported in that table, and D and trimming were inferred from the DNA itself. The table lists 200,000 to 300,000 clones, around nine tenths of them singletons. The V gene end was trimmed by 5 bases and the J gene end by 0 bases; junction bases not matched to a gene: 4. Germline V gene sequence: CDR1 LGHNA, CDR2 YSLEER. The CDR3 extends over 15 amino acids. The sequence derives from an elderly man with acute or convalescent COVID-19. Input material: peripheral blood. This rearrangement joins TRBV4-3 to TRBJ2-1, with 7 bases fitting TRBD2. In DNA form, the CDR3 reads TGCGCCAGCAGCTACGGCGGGAGCTCCTACAATGAGCAGTTCTTC. This translates into CASSYGGSSYNEQFF.